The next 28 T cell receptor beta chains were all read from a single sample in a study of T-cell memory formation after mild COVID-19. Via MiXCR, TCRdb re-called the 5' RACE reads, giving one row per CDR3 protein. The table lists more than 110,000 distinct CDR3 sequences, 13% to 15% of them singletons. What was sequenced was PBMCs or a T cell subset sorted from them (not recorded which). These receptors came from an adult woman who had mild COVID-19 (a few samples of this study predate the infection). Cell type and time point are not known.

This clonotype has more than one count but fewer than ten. In nucleotides, the CDR3 is TGCAGTGCTAGAGACAGGCGGGGGCCGTACAATGAGCAGTTCTTC. It specifies CSARDRRGPYNEQFF. The J gene is TRBJ2-1, the V gene TRBV20-1; maybe TRBD2 (7 bases). This CDR3 spans 15 amino acids. Trimming cost V 0 bases and J 4 bases, with 13 bases left between them. Germline CDR1 DFQATT, CDR2 SNEGSKA (reference sequence).

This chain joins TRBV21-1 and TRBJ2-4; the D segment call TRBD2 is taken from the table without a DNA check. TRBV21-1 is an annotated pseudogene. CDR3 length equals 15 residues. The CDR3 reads CASSRGLAGQNIQYF. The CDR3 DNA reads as TGTGCCAGCAGCCGGGGACTAGCGGGGCAAAACATTCAGTACTTC.

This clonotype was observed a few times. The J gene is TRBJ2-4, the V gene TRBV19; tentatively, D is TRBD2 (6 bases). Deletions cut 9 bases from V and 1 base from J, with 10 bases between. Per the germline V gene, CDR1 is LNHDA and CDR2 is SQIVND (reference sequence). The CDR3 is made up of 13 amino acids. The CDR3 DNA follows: TGTGCCAGCGGAGGGGCGGCCAAAAACATTCAGTACTTC. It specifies CASGGAAKNIQYF.

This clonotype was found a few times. CDR3 nucleotide sequence: TGTGCCAGCAGCCCGCACCCACTAGCGGGAGGAGGCGAGACCCAGTACTTC. Its protein product is CASSPHPLAGGGETQYF. This chain links TRBV7-9 with TRBJ2-5, with 12 bases aligning to TRBD2. V lost 5 bases and J lost 5; bases outside the gene matches: 12. This CDR3 is built from 17 residues. The germline CDR1 and CDR2 sequences are SEHNR and FQNEAQ (reference sequence). The whole variable domain, filled in from reference TRBV7-9 and TRBJ2-5, reads DTGVSQNPRHKITKRGQNVTFRCDPISEHNRLYWYRQTLGQGPEFLTYFQNEAQLEKSRLLSDRFSAERPKGSFSTLEIQRTEQGDSAMYLCASSPHPLAGGGETQYFGPGTRLLVL.

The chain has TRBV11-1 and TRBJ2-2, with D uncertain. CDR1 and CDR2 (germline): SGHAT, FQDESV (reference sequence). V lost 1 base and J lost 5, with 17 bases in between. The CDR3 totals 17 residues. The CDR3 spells CASSLGTFTDWTGELFF. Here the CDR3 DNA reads TGTGCCAGCAGCTTAGGGACCTTCACAGACTGGACCGGGGAGCTGTTTTTT.

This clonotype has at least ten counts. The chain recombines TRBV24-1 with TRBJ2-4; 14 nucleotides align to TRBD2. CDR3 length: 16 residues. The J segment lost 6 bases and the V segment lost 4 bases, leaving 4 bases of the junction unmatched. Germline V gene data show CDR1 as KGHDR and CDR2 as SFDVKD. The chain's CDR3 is CATSEGLAGELNIQYF. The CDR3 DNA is TGTGCCACCAGTGAGGGACTAGCGGGAGAGTTAAACATTCAGTACTTC.

The CDR3 protein is CASSPGLAGEYTQYF. CDR3 nucleotides: TGTGCCAGCAGCCCGGGACTAGCGGGGGAATATACGCAGTATTTT. This chain links TRBV6-2 or TRBV6-3 with TRBJ2-3, with 14 nucleotides matching TRBD2. Trimming took 6 bases from V and 7 from J; bases not matched to a gene: 6. Germline assignment: CDR1 MNHEY and CDR2 SVGEGT. This CDR3 is 15 amino acids long.

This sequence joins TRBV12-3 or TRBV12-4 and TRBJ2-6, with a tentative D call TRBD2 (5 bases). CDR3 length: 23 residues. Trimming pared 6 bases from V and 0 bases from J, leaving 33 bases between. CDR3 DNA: TGTGCCAGCAGGCTTGCCTACGCGGGCAGCTCGGAAGTTGTCCTCTCTGGGGCCAACGTCCTGACTTTC. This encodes CASRLAYAGSSEVVLSGANVLTF.

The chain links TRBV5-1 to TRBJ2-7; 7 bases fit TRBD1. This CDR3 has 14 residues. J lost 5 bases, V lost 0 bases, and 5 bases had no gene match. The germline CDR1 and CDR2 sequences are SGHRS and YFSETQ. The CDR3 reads CASSLVGTGDEQYF. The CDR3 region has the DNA TGCGCCAGCAGCTTGGTCGGTACAGGGGACGAGCAGTACTTC.

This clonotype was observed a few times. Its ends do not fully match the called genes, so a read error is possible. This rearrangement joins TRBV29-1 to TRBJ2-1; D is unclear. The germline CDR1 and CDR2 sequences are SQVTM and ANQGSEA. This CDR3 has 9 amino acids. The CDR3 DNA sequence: TGCAGCGTTGAAACCCCCGAGCTCTTC. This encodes CSVETPELF.

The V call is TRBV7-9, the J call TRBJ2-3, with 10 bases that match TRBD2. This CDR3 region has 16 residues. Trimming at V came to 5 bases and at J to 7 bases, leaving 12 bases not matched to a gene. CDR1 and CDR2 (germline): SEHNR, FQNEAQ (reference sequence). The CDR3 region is CASSVRIAGGNNTQYF. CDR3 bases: TGTGCCAGCAGCGTCCGGATAGCGGGGGGCAACAATACGCAGTATTTT.

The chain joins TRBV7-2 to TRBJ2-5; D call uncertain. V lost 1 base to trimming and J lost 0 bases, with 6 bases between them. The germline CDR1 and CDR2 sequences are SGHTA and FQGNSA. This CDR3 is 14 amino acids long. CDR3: CASSLGAYQETQYF. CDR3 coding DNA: TGTGCCAGCAGCTTAGGTGCCTACCAAGAGACCCAGTACTTC.

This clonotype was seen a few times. Here the CDR3 DNA reads TGTGCCAGCAGCTTGCCCCCCCGGGGGGATTGGAACGAGCAGTACTTC. Translating it yields CASSLPPRGDWNEQYF. This sequence joins TRBV27 and TRBJ2-7; 7 positions match TRBD2. Looked up from germline, CDR1 is MNHEY and CDR2 is SMNVEV (reference sequence). The length of the CDR3 is 16 residues. V trimming: 6 bases; J trimming: 5 bases; junction bases outside the gene matches: 16.

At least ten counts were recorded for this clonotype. CDR3 protein: CATSRDPENEQFF. The DNA for the CDR3 is TGTGCCACCAGCAGAGACCCGGAAAATGAGCAGTTCTTC. The rearrangement joins TRBV15 to TRBJ2-1; no reliable D call. The CDR3 length is 13 residues. Germline V gives CDR1 LNHNV, CDR2 YYDKDF (reference sequence). Trimming stripped 0 bases from V and 7 bases from J, with 7 bases between.

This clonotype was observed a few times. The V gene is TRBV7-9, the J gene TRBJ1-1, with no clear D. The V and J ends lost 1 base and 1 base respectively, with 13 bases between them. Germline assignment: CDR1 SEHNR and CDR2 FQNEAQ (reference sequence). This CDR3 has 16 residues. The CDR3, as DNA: TGTGCCAGCAGCTTAGGAGGAGGGCAGGAGAACACTGAAGCTTTCTTT. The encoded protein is CASSLGGGQENTEAFF. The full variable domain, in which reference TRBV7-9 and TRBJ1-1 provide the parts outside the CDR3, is DTGVSQNPRHKITKRGQNVTFRCDPISEHNRLYWYRQTLGQGPEFLTYFQNEAQLEKSRLLSDRFSAERPKGSFSTLEIQRTEQGDSAMYLCASSLGGGQENTEAFFGQGTRLTVV.

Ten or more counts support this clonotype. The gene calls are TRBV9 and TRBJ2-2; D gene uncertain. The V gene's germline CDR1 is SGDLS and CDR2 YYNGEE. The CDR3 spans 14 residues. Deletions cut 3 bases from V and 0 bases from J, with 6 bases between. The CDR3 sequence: CASSDSSNTGELFF. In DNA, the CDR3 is TGTGCCAGCAGCGACAGCTCGAACACCGGGGAGCTGTTTTTT.

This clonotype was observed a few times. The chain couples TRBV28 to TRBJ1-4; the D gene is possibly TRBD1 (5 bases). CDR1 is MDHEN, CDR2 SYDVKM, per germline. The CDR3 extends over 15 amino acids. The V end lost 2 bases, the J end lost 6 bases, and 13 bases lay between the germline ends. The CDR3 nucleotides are TGTGCCAGCAGTTTAATAGAATCACAGGATGAAAAACTGTTTTTT. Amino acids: CASSLIESQDEKLFF. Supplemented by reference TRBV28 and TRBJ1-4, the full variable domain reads DVKVTQSSRYLVKRTGEKVFLECVQDMDHENMFWYRQDPGLGLRLIYFSYDVKMKEKGDIPEGYSVSREKKERFSLILESASTNQTSMYLCASSLIESQDEKLFFGSGTQLSVL.

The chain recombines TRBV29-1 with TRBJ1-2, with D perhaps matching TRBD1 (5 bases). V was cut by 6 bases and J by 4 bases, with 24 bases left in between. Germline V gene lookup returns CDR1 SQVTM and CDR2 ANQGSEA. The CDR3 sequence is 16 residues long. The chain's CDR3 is CSVWTEGGRAGYGYTF. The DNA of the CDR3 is TGCAGCGTATGGACGGAGGGAGGCAGGGCCGGCTATGGCTACACCTTC.

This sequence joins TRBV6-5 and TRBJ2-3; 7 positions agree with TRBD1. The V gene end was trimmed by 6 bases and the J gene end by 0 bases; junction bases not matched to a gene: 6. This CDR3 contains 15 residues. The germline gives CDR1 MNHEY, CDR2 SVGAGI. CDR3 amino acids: CASRTGTASTDTQYF. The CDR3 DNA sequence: TGTGCCAGCAGGACCGGGACAGCTAGCACAGATACGCAGTATTTT.

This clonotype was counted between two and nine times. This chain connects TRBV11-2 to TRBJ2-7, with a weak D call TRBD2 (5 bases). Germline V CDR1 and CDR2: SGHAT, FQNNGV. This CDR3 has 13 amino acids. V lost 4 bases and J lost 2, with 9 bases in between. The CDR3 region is CASSSSRAYEQYF. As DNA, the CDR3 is TGTGCCAGCAGCTCCTCGAGGGCCTACGAGCAGTACTTC. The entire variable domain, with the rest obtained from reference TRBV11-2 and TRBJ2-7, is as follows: EAGVAQSPRYKIIEKRQSVAFWCNPISGHATLYWYQQILGQGPKLLIQFQNNGVVDDSQLPKDRFSAERLKGVDSTLKIQPAKLEDSAVYLCASSSSRAYEQYFGPGTRLTVT.

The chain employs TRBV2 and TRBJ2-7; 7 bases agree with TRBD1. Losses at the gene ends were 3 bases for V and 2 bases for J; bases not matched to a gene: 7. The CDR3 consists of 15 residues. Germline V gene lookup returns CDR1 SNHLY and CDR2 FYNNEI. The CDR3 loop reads CASSDGQARPYEQYF. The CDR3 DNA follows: TGTGCCAGCAGTGACGGACAGGCCAGACCCTACGAGCAGTACTTC.

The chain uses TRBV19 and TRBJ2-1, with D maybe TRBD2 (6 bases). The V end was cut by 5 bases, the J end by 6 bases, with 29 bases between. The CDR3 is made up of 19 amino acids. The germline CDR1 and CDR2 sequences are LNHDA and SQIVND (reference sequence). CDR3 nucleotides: TGTGCCAGTAGTGTCCTCTGGCGGGACGCCCAAGAGGGTGGCAATGAGCAGTTCTTC. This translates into CASSVLWRDAQEGGNEQFF.

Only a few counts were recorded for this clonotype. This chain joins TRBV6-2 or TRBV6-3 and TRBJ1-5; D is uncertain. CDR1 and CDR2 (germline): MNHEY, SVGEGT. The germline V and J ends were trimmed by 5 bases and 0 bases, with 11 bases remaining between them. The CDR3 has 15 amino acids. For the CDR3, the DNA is TGTGCCAGCAGTCCTTACAACTATAGCAATCAGCCCCAGCATTTT. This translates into CASSPYNYSNQPQHF.

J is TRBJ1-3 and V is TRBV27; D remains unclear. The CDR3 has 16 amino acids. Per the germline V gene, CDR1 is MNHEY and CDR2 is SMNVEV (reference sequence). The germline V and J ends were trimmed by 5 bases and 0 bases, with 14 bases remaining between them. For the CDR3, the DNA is TGTGCCAGCAGTCCATCATACTCCGACTCTGGAAACACCATATATTTT. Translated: CASSPSYSDSGNTIYF.

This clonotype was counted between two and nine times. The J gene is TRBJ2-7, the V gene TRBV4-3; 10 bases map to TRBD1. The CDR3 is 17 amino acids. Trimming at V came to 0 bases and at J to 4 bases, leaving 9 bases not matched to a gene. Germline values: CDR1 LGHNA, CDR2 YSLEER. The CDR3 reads CASSQDHLRTGGYEQYF. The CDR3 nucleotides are TGCGCCAGCAGCCAAGACCACCTCCGGACAGGGGGGTACGAGCAGTACTTC.

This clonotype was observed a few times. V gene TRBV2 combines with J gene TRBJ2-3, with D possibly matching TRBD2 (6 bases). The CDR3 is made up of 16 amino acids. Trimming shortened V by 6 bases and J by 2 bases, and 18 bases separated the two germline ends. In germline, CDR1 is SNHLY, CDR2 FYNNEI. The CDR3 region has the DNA TGTGCCAGCAGAGAATGGACTACAGGTTCCACAGATACGCAGTATTTT. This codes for CASREWTTGSTDTQYF.

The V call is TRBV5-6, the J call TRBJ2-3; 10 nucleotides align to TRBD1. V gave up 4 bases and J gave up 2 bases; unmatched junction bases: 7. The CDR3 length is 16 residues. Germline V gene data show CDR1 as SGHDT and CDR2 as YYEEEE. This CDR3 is CASSPKDRGSTDTQYF. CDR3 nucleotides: TGTGCCAGCAGCCCGAAGGACAGGGGGTCCACAGATACGCAGTATTTT.

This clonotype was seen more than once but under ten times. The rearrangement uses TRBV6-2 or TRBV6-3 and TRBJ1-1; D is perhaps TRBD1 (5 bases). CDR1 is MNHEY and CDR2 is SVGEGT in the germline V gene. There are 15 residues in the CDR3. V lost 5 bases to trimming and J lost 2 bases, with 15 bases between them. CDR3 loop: CASSDGAPPNTEAFF. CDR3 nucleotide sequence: TGTGCCAGCAGTGACGGGGCTCCTCCTAACACTGAAGCTTTCTTT.